These T cell receptor beta chains were read from a single sample in a study of patients and donors after allogeneic stem cell transplantation. Using its own MiXCR run on the RT-PCR reads, TCRdb lists one record per CDR3 protein. The table includes about 160,000 distinct CDR3 sequences, over 30% detected once. Sequenced: blood, either unsorted or a sorted T cell fraction (not recorded which). The receptors were gathered from a human donor who was either an allogeneic HSCT recipient or a stem cell or donor lymphocyte infusion donor (not recorded which). It is not recorded whose cells these are; they may come from a transplant donor. CDR3s include the opening cysteine and the closing phenylalanine or tryptophan. Fields, in order: V gene, J gene, CDR3 protein.

v_call: TRBV11-2
j_call: TRBJ1-1
cdr3_aa: CASRDRGRTEAFF

v_call: TRBV29-1
j_call: TRBJ2-3
cdr3_aa: CSADTGVTDTQYF

v_call: TRBV7-2
j_call: TRBJ1-4
cdr3_aa: CASSSPRTGEKLFF

v_call: TRBV6-1
j_call: TRBJ1-6
cdr3_aa: CASSEARARTLHF

v_call: TRBV5-1
j_call: TRBJ2-1
cdr3_aa: CASSLGGIRGSEQFF

v_call: TRBV2
j_call: TRBJ1-1
cdr3_aa: CASSELAGLTEAFF

v_call: TRBV12-3/TRBV12-4
j_call: TRBJ2-2
cdr3_aa: CASSFRSGGTGELFF

v_call: TRBV12-3/TRBV12-4
j_call: TRBJ1-5
cdr3_aa: CASSPKDGLGSQPQHF

v_call: TRBV7-9
j_call: TRBJ1-1
cdr3_aa: CASSSDRFLNTEAFF

v_call: TRBV7-9
j_call: TRBJ1-4
cdr3_aa: CASSLGIMGEKLFF

v_call: TRBV29-1
j_call: TRBJ1-2
cdr3_aa: CSAGEGAFNYGYTF

v_call: TRBV12-3/TRBV12-4
j_call: TRBJ2-5
cdr3_aa: CASSSRAEETQYF

v_call: TRBV14
j_call: TRBJ2-1
cdr3_aa: CASSQLAGGPNEQFF

v_call: TRBV5-6
j_call: TRBJ1-2
cdr3_aa: CASSLGRPEGYTF

v_call: TRBV12-3/TRBV12-4
j_call: TRBJ2-3
cdr3_aa: CASSAPTSGVTDTQYF

v_call: TRBV3-1
j_call: TRBJ2-2
cdr3_aa: CASSLPTGSTGELFF

v_call: TRBV28
j_call: TRBJ2-1
cdr3_aa: CASSPQSYNEQFF

v_call: TRBV27
j_call: TRBJ2-1
cdr3_aa: CASSPLGGGFRNEQFF

v_call: TRBV9
j_call: TRBJ1-1
cdr3_aa: CASSDPSRGNTEAFF

v_call: TRBV12-3/TRBV12-4
j_call: TRBJ2-5
cdr3_aa: CASSLDRGEGETQYF

v_call: TRBV28
j_call: TRBJ2-1
cdr3_aa: CASRRTVVYNEQFF

v_call: TRBV20-1
j_call: TRBJ2-7
cdr3_aa: CSAWQGEQYF

v_call: TRBV12-3/TRBV12-4
j_call: TRBJ2-5
cdr3_aa: CASSRGGQETQYF

v_call: TRBV5-1
j_call: TRBJ1-1
cdr3_aa: CASSLAELTEAFF

v_call: TRBV6-6
j_call: TRBJ1-5
cdr3_aa: CASSYSMAQHF

v_call: TRBV6-1
j_call: TRBJ1-6
cdr3_aa: CASSDALQGISPLHF

v_call: TRBV19
j_call: TRBJ2-2
cdr3_aa: CASSQVANTGELFF

v_call: TRBV7-9
j_call: TRBJ1-1
cdr3_aa: CASSPWTGDEAFF

v_call: TRBV5-1
j_call: TRBJ2-5
cdr3_aa: CASSLDGGGAETQYF

v_call: TRBV12-3/TRBV12-4
j_call: TRBJ1-6
cdr3_aa: CASSFEGSHYNSPLHF

v_call: TRBV27
j_call: TRBJ1-4
cdr3_aa: CASSLTAYRNEKLFF